This entry lists 19 T cell receptor beta chains sequenced from one sample in a study of patients and donors after allogeneic stem cell transplantation. Each CDR3 protein is one row after TCRdb ran MiXCR on the RT-PCR reads. The sample lists about 410,000 distinct CDR3 sequences, around 15% occurring once. The sequenced sample consisted of blood, either unsorted or a sorted T cell fraction (not recorded which). These receptors originate from a human donor who was either an allogeneic HSCT recipient or a stem cell or donor lymphocyte infusion donor (not recorded which). It is not recorded whose cells these are; they may come from a transplant donor.

The CDR3, as DNA: TGTGCCAGCAGTTTGTGGCAGGGGGCCTACGAGCAGTACTTC. Its translation: CASSLWQGAYEQYF. The chain combines TRBV27 with TRBJ2-7; 7 nucleotides line up with TRBD1. Trimming removed 3 bases from V and 2 bases from J; junction bases left unmatched: 4. Per the germline V gene, CDR1 is MNHEY and CDR2 is SMNVEV (reference sequence). This CDR3 contains 14 residues.

A note on this clonotype: The CDR3 carries no conserved terminal phenylalanine or tryptophan, so it likely arises from a read error. CDR3 nucleotide sequence: TGTGCCAGCAGCTACGGCAGCCTCGGCTACGAGCAGTACTGC. Amino acids: CASSYGSLGYEQYC. The chain combines TRBV11-3 with TRBJ2-7; no clear D. CDR1 SGHNT and CDR2 YENEEA come from the germline V gene. V lost 4 bases to trimming and J lost 3 bases, with 13 bases between them. The CDR3 spans 14 residues.

V gene TRBV20-1 combines with J gene TRBJ2-5, with D possibly TRBD2 on 5 matching bases. The ends were cut back, 3 bases at V and 2 bases at J, with 10 bases in the middle. Germline-derived CDR1 and CDR2 are DFQATT and SNEGSKA (reference sequence). The CDR3 loop spans 13 amino acids. This CDR3 is CSASLTRQETQYF. As DNA, the CDR3 is TGCAGTGCTAGCCTTACTAGACAAGAGACCCAGTACTTC.

The CDR3 nucleotides are TGTGCCAGCAGTGCTGCAGGGTTAGGAGACTATGGCTACACCTTC. Translating gives CASSAAGLGDYGYTF. The rearrangement uses TRBV25-1 and TRBJ1-2, with a possible D match to TRBD1 (5 bases). The V gene lost 4 bases and the J gene lost 3 bases, with 15 bases spanning the gap. The CDR3 totals 15 residues. Germline V gives CDR1 MGHDK, CDR2 SYGVNS.

The chain employs TRBV5-6 and TRBJ2-7, with D tentatively TRBD1 (6 bases). The germline V gene has CDR1 SGHDT and CDR2 YYEEEE. Trimming pared 2 bases from V and 0 bases from J, leaving 12 bases between. The CDR3 has 15 amino acids. The CDR3 is CASSFGQFISYEQYF. In DNA form, the CDR3 reads TGTGCCAGCAGCTTTGGACAGTTCATCTCCTACGAGCAGTACTTC.

The genes are TRBV3-1 and TRBJ2-7; TRBD2 matches at 9 bases. This CDR3 spans 15 amino acids. CDR1 is LGHDT and CDR2 is YNNKEL in the germline V gene (reference sequence). The J segment lost 2 bases and the V segment lost 1 base, leaving 3 bases of the junction unmatched. The CDR3 here is CASSQVPSGTYEQYF. CDR3 nucleotides: TGTGCCAGCAGCCAAGTCCCTAGCGGGACCTACGAGCAGTACTTC.

This clonotype came up a few times. The chain links TRBV7-2 to TRBJ1-4; D is possibly TRBD1 (6 bases). This CDR3 comprises 15 residues. Germline V gives CDR1 SGHTA, CDR2 FQGNSA. Trimming left V 5 bases short and J 7 bases short, with 17 bases between. The CDR3 nucleotides are TGTGCCAGCAGCCTCCGGTTGACAGGAGGTGAAAAACTGTTTTTT. This sequence encodes CASSLRLTGGEKLFF.

This chain connects TRBV21-1 to TRBJ2-7; the DNA was not compared with TRBD1, the D call given in the table. TRBV21-1 represents a pseudogene. This CDR3 has 16 residues. In nucleotides, the CDR3 is TGTGCCAGCAGCTCGTGCCGGGACAGGGGAACCTACGAGCAGTACTTC. This translates into CASSSCRDRGTYEQYF.

This clonotype has more than one count but fewer than ten. This sequence joins TRBV20-1 and TRBJ1-2; D perhaps matches TRBD1 (6 bases). Germline V gives CDR1 DFQATT, CDR2 SNEGSKA (reference sequence). The CDR3 sequence is 11 residues long. V dropped 6 bases and J dropped 4 bases, with 9 bases sitting between them. The CDR3: CSAGGFYGYTF. The CDR3 DNA reads TGCAGTGCAGGGGGATTCTATGGCTACACCTTC.

V usage is TRBV30 and J usage is TRBJ2-5, with D unresolved. The CDR3 covers 14 residues. V lost 0 bases, J lost 5 bases, and 13 bases lay in between. Germline V gene sequence: CDR1 GTSNPN, CDR2 SVGIG (reference sequence). The CDR3, as DNA: TGTGCCTGGAGTGTATGGAAGGGTAGGGAGACCCAGTACTTC. Its translation: CAWSVWKGRETQYF. Full variable domain (outside the CDR3, taken from reference TRBV30 and TRBJ2-5): SQTIHQWPATLVQPVGSPLSLECTVEGTSNPNLYWYRQAAGRGLQLLFYSVGIGQISSEVPQNLSASRPQDRQFILSSKKLLLSDSGFYLCAWSVWKGRETQYFGPGTRLLVL.

There are a few counts of this clonotype. The chain joins TRBV11-3 to TRBJ2-1, with 11 positions matching TRBD2. The CDR3 spans 17 residues. V lost 5 bases to trimming and J lost 2 bases; unmatched junction nucleotides: 8. Germline V gene data show CDR1 as SGHNT and CDR2 as YENEEA. CDR3: CASSPRLAGLAYNEQFF. CDR3 bases: TGTGCCAGCAGCCCGAGACTAGCGGGACTGGCCTACAATGAGCAGTTCTTC.

This clonotype was seen ten or more times. V usage is TRBV10-3 and J usage is TRBJ2-5; TRBD2 aligns across 14 bases. This CDR3 comprises 17 residues. The V and J ends lost 8 bases and 1 base, in that order; junction bases with no gene match: 9. The germline CDR1 and CDR2 sequences are ENHRY and SYGVKD. The CDR3 protein is CAIRPGTSGGPQETQYF. CDR3 DNA: TGTGCCATCCGCCCAGGGACTAGCGGGGGACCCCAAGAGACCCAGTACTTC.

V gene TRBV7-9 combines with J gene TRBJ2-1; 7 bases align to TRBD2. Germline CDR1 and CDR2: SEHNR and FQNEAQ (reference sequence). CDR3 length: 14 residues. V trimming: 1 base; J trimming: 10 bases; junction bases outside the gene matches: 7. The CDR3 protein is CASSLVAGRGEQFF. The CDR3 DNA follows: TGTGCCAGCAGCTTAGTAGCTGGGCGGGGGGAGCAGTTCTTC. The complete variable domain, with remaining parts taken from reference TRBV7-9 and TRBJ2-1, reads DTGVSQNPRHKITKRGQNVTFRCDPISEHNRLYWYRQTLGQGPEFLTYFQNEAQLEKSRLLSDRFSAERPKGSFSTLEIQRTEQGDSAMYLCASSLVAGRGEQFFGPGTRLTVL.

This clonotype was seen more than once but under ten times. The CDR3, as DNA: TGCAGTGCTAGGCGGACGGGGTCCACAGATACGCAGTATTTT. This translates into CSARRTGSTDTQYF. V is TRBV20-1 and J is TRBJ2-3; D may be TRBD2 (5 bases). Germline values: CDR1 DFQATT, CDR2 SNEGSKA (reference sequence). Deletions cut 3 bases from V and 2 bases from J, with 12 bases between. This CDR3 has 14 residues.

This clonotype showed up just a few times. The chain couples TRBV6-5 to TRBJ1-6; D is ambiguous. V was shortened by 5 bases and J by 13 bases, with 12 bases between the two germline ends. CDR3 length: 12 residues. CDR1 and CDR2 (germline): MNHEY, SVGAGI. The CDR3 DNA sequence: TGTGCCAGCAGTCCGGGCCCTCCCCCCCTCCACTTT. Residues: CASSPGPPPLHF.

This rearrangement joins TRBV4-2 to TRBJ2-7; perhaps TRBD2 as D (7 bases). The V and J ends lost 3 bases and 0 bases respectively, with 15 bases between them. The CDR3 spans 16 residues. Germline assignment: CDR1 LGHNA and CDR2 YNFKEQ. The CDR3 protein is CASSQLGGDSSYEQYF. In nucleotides, the CDR3 is TGTGCCAGCAGCCAGTTAGGGGGGGATAGCTCCTACGAGCAGTACTTC.

The chain has TRBV11-3 and TRBJ2-3; D is possibly TRBD2 (6 bases). This CDR3 is 12 amino acids long. Germline CDR1 SGHNT, CDR2 YENEEA. V was shortened by 5 bases and J by 11 bases, with 14 bases between the two germline ends. Here the CDR3 reads CASSINGGRQYF. The CDR3 DNA reads as TGTGCCAGCAGCATTAACGGGGGAAGGCAGTATTTT.

This sequence joins TRBV20-1 and TRBJ2-5, with D possibly TRBD1 on 5 matching bases. V was pared by 6 bases and J by 0 bases, with 14 bases between. CDR1 is DFQATT and CDR2 is SNEGSKA in the germline V gene (reference sequence). The length of the CDR3 is 14 residues. This chain's CDR3 is CSADRRQHQETQYF. Written as DNA, the CDR3 is TGCAGTGCCGACCGCAGACAGCACCAAGAGACCCAGTACTTC.

The table lists this clonotype with a few counts. The V call is TRBV27, the J call TRBJ1-1; D might be TRBD1 (5 bases). V was clipped by 6 bases and J by 4 bases, with 15 bases between them. Per the germline V gene, CDR1 is MNHEY and CDR2 is SMNVEV (reference sequence). This CDR3 is built from 14 residues. The CDR3 DNA is TGTGCCAGCAGCCGAACAACAGGAGCCACTGAAGCTTTCTTT. Translated, it gives CASSRTTGATEAFF.